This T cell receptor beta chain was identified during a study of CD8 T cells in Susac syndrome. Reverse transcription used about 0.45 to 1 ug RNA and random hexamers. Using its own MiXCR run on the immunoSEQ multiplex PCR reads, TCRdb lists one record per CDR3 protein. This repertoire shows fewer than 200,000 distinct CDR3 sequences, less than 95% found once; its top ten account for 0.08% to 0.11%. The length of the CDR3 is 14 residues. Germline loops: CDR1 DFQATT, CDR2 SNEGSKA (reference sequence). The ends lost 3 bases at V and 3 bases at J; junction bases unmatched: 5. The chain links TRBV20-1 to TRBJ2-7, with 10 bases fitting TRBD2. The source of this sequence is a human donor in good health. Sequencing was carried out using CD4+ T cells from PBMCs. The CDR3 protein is CSAREREGHYEQYF. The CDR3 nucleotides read TGCAGTGCTAGGGAGCGGGAGGGCCACTACGAGCAGTACTTC.